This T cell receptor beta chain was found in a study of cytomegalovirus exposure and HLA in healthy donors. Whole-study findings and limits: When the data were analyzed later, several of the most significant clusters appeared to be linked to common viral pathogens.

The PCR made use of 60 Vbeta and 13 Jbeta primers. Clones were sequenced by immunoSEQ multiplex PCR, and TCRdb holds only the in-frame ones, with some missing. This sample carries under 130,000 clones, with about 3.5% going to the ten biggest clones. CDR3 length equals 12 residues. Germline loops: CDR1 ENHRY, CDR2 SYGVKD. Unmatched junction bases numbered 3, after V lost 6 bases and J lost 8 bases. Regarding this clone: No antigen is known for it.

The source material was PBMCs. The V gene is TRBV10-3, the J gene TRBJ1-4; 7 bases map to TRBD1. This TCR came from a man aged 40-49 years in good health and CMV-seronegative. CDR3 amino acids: CAISGQDEKLFF. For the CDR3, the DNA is TGTGCCATCAGCGGACAGGACGAAAAACTGTTTTTT.